What follows are 5 T cell receptor beta chains derived from one specimen sequenced in a study of T cells expressing NK-cell markers. TCRdb derives one entry per CDR3 protein from the 5' RACE reads, leaving out DNA. The sample has around 550,000 distinct CDR3 sequences. Source material: blood T cells: a sorted CD56 or NKG2C T cell subset, CD4+ or CD8+ T cells, or bulk PBMC T cells (not recorded which). Receptors originate from a man between 18 and 29 years old in good health.

The J gene is TRBJ1-1, the V gene TRBV15. This CDR3 is 13 amino acids long. The germline gives CDR1 LNHNV, CDR2 YYDKDF (reference sequence). CDR3 sequence reads: CATSRGKSTEAFF.

The CDR3 spells CASSHYEGPKNIQYF. The chain links TRBV12-3 or TRBV12-4 to TRBJ2-4. The CDR3 totals 15 residues.

The genes are TRBV10-3 and TRBJ2-2; TCRdb's D call of TRBD1 is untestable without DNA. Germline V gives CDR1 ENHRY, CDR2 SYGVKD. The CDR3 runs to 12 residues. CDR3 sequence reads: CAILSRTGELFF.

This rearrangement joins TRBV5-4 to TRBJ2-1. This CDR3 region has 13 residues. CDR1 is SGHNT, CDR2 YYREEE, per germline (reference sequence). Here the CDR3 reads CASSLPSGNEQFF. Combining the CDR3 with reference TRBV5-4 and TRBJ2-1 gives the whole variable domain ETGVTQSPTHLIKTRGQQVTLRCSSQSGHNTVSWYQQALGQGPQFIFQYYREEENGRGNFPPRFSGLQFPNYSSELNVNALELDDSALYLCASSLPSGNEQFFGPGTRLTVL.

The chain links TRBV20-1 to TRBJ1-6; TCRdb calls TRBD1, which cannot be checked without DNA. Germline V gene lookup returns CDR1 DFQATT and CDR2 SNEGSKA (reference sequence). The CDR3 length is 15 residues. The CDR3: CSARGRAGSGSPLHF.